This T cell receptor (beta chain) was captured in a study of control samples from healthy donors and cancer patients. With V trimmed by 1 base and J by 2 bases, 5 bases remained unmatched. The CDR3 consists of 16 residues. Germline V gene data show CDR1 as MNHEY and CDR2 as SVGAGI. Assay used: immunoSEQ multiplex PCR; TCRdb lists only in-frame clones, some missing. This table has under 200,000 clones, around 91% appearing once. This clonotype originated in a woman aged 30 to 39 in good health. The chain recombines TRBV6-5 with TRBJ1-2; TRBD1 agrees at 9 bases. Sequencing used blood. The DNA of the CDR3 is TGTGCCAGCAGTTACTGGGGACAGGGTCGCAACTATGGCTACACCTTC. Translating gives CASSYWGQGRNYGYTF.